This T cell receptor (beta chain) appears in the sequencing data of a study of T cell changes during pregnancy in multiple sclerosis. Between the trimmed V and J ends, which lost 6 bases and 7 bases, there was a span of 15 bases. CDR3 length: 14 residues. Per the germline V gene, CDR1 is SEHNR and CDR2 is FQNEAQ (reference sequence). This clone was picked up a small number of times. Assay used: immunoSEQ multiplex PCR; TCRdb lists only in-frame clones, some missing. The table has tens of thousands of clones, less than 90% seen once. The sequencing used CD4+ T cells from peripheral blood mononuclear cells, collected in the first trimester of pregnancy. The sequence was collected from a female donor with multiple sclerosis, enrolled in a pregnancy study. This rearrangement joins TRBV7-9 to TRBJ2-2, with D maybe TRBD1 (5 bases). The CDR3 is CASSPPTGVGELFF. Here the CDR3 DNA reads TGTGCCAGCAGTCCACCAACAGGAGTCGGGGAGCTGTTTTTT.